Following are 5 T cell receptor beta chains from one sample sequenced in a study of CD4 T cells in relation to SARS-CoV-2 and coronaviruses. Measured with immunoSEQ multiplex PCR; TCRdb has only the in-frame clones, and not every one. The sample has about 20,000 clones, 60% to 85% seen once; the top ten hold 15% to 19%. What these receptors recognize is not known. The unexposed donors gave CD4+ T cells in about 2011-2019, prior to COVID-19. CD4+ T cells were isolated from the cells after 10 days of culture. The specimen sequenced was CD4+ T cells from PBMCs, cultured in vitro. The receptors originated from a human donor in good health.

The genes are TRBV7-3 and TRBJ2-1; possible D gene TRBD2, 6 bases. CDR1 and CDR2 from the germline V gene are SGHTA and FQGTGA. Trimming cost V 5 bases and J 2 bases, with 13 bases left between them. The CDR3 loop spans 15 amino acids. In DNA form, the CDR3 reads TGTGCCAGCAGCACTATGGGGGGAACCTACAATGAGCAGTTCTTC. The encoded protein is CASSTMGGTYNEQFF.

The V gene is TRBV2, the J gene TRBJ1-2; 8 bases are a match to TRBD1. The V gene end was trimmed by 7 bases and the J gene end by 3 bases; junction bases not matched to a gene: 7. The CDR3 consists of 14 residues. CDR1 and CDR2 from the germline V gene are SNHLY and FYNNEI. The CDR3 DNA follows: TGTGCCAGCAAGGGAGACAGGGGCGACTATGGCTACACCTTC. This codes for CASKGDRGDYGYTF.

The V call is TRBV5-1, the J call TRBJ2-3; D assignment may be TRBD1 or TRBD2 (5 bases each). The CDR3 spans 14 residues. Looked up from germline, CDR1 is SGHRS and CDR2 is YFSETQ. Deletions cut 4 bases from V and 0 bases from J, with 9 bases between. CDR3 DNA sequence: TGCGCCAGCAGCCACAGGACTAGCACAGATACGCAGTATTTT. Amino acid sequence: CASSHRTSTDTQYF.

The J gene is TRBJ1-6, the V gene TRBV11-2; TRBD1 might be the D (6 bases). The V end lost 2 bases, the J end lost 13 bases, and 18 bases lay between the germline ends. The length of the CDR3 is 15 residues. Per the germline V gene, CDR1 is SGHAT and CDR2 is FQNNGV. The CDR3 nucleotides are TGTGCCAGCAGCTTAAACGGACAGCCCTCCGGGCCCCTCCACTTT. It encodes CASSLNGQPSGPLHF. Based on the CDR3 plus reference TRBV11-2 and TRBJ1-6, the full variable domain is EAGVAQSPRYKIIEKRQSVAFWCNPISGHATLYWYQQILGQGPKLLIQFQNNGVVDDSQLPKDRFSAERLKGVDSTLKIQPAKLEDSAVYLCASSLNGQPSGPLHFGNGTRLTVT.

This rearrangement joins TRBV19 to TRBJ2-7; 9 nucleotides align to TRBD1. The germline V gene encodes CDR1 LNHDA and CDR2 SQIVND (reference sequence). The CDR3 consists of 13 residues. The ends lost 10 bases at V and 7 bases at J; junction bases unmatched: 11. CDR3 sequence reads: CATSGQGLGEQYF. CDR3 coding DNA: TGTGCCACTTCGGGACAGGGTTTGGGGGAGCAGTACTTC.